This section outlines one T cell receptor (beta chain) sequence together with its context. Per germline, CDR1 SGHTS and CDR2 YDEGEE. Trimming at V came to 2 bases and at J to 4 bases, leaving 1 base not matched to a gene. The CDR3 totals 13 residues. This sample was included in a study of blood T cell repertoires in COVID-19. Study-wide context: Acute-phase and convalescent COVID-19 samples originated in the United States, Italy and Spain. T cells, B-cell-depleted T cells, or PBMCs supplied cDNA or gDNA.

In the source study's methods: The authors estimated nucleated cell counts from reference gene primer amplification. The method was immunoSEQ multiplex PCR; TCRdb's version includes in-frame clones alone and lacks a portion of them. V, J and clone size were drawn from that table, and D and trimming were deduced from the DNA. The repertoire holds 470,000 or so clones, with 75% to 90% as singletons. The clonotype originates from a human donor in a cohort sampled during active COVID-19. The chain links TRBV5-8 to TRBJ2-3, with 7 positions matching TRBD1. Material for sequencing was peripheral blood. The CDR3 protein is CASSLGQADTQYF. Here the CDR3 DNA reads TGTGCCAGCAGCTTAGGACAGGCAGATACGCAGTATTTT.